This is a list of T cell receptor beta chains from one sample in a study of beta chain features in type 1 diabetes. Some clones are missing from TCRdb's copy, which holds only in-frame ones; the method was immunoSEQ multiplex PCR. The data show some 700,000 clones, 10% to 15% seen once. Sequenced: naive CD4+ T cells from blood. The receptors shown here come from a man aged 18 to 30 with type 1 diabetes. Both conserved end residues are trimmed from each CDR3.

j_gene: TRBJ2-1
v_gene: TRBV2
CDR3aa: ASSEGVNEQF

j_gene: TRBJ2-5
v_gene: TRBV4-1
CDR3aa: ASSPRRGAQETQY

j_gene: TRBJ2-4
v_gene: TRBV7-9
CDR3aa: ASSFGTDQNIQY

j_gene: TRBJ2-7
v_gene: TRBV14
CDR3aa: ASRGGQSNSYEQY

j_gene: TRBJ1-1
v_gene: TRBV29-1
CDR3aa: SVEGRMNTEAF

j_gene: TRBJ1-5
v_gene: TRBV29-1
CDR3aa: SVRQGVNQPQH

j_gene: TRBJ2-7
v_gene: TRBV28
CDR3aa: ASSLMDGSYEQY

j_gene: TRBJ2-7
v_gene: TRBV9
CDR3aa: ASSVDPAGTYEQY

j_gene: TRBJ2-3
v_gene: TRBV2
CDR3aa: ASGGLALRDTQY

j_gene: TRBJ1-2
v_gene: TRBV30
CDR3aa: AWSGGGKNYGYT

j_gene: TRBJ2-2
v_gene: TRBV7-9
CDR3aa: ASIDTGTPGELF

j_gene: TRBJ2-4
v_gene: TRBV5-6
CDR3aa: ASSLWGGKNIQY

j_gene: TRBJ1-2
v_gene: TRBV9
CDR3aa: ASSVDGQANYGYT

j_gene: TRBJ1-3
v_gene: TRBV2
CDR3aa: ASTLSGLGY

j_gene: TRBJ2-1
v_gene: TRBV7-3
CDR3aa: ASSGSGASNEQF

j_gene: TRBJ1-6
v_gene: TRBV2
CDR3aa: ATPGGGSPLH

j_gene: TRBJ1-3
v_gene: TRBV30
CDR3aa: AWSVQGGTPGNTIY

j_gene: TRBJ1-6
v_gene: TRBV25-1
CDR3aa: ASSESGGAYNSPLH

j_gene: TRBJ2-3
v_gene: TRBV4-2
CDR3aa: ASSQEGGGGPTDTQY

j_gene: TRBJ2-5
v_gene: TRBV28
CDR3aa: ASSRPSDPWAQY

j_gene: TRBJ1-1
v_gene: TRBV27
CDR3aa: ASSLGPGRYQDTEAF